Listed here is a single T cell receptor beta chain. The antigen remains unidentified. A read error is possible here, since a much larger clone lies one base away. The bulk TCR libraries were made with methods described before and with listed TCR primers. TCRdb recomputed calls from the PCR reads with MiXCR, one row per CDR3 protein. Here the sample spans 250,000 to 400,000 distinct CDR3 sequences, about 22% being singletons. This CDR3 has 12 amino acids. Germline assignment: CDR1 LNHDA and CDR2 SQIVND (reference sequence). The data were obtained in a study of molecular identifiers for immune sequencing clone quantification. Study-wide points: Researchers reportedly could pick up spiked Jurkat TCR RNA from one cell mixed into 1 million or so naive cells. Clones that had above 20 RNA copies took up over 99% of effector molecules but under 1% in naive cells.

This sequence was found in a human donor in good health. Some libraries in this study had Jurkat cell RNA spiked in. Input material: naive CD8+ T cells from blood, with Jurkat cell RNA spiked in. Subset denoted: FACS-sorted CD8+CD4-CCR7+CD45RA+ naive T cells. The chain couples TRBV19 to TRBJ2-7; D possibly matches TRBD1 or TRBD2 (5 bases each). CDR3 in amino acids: CASSLTPRELYF. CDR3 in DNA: TGTGCCAGTAGCCTCACCCCCAGGGAGCTGTACTTC.